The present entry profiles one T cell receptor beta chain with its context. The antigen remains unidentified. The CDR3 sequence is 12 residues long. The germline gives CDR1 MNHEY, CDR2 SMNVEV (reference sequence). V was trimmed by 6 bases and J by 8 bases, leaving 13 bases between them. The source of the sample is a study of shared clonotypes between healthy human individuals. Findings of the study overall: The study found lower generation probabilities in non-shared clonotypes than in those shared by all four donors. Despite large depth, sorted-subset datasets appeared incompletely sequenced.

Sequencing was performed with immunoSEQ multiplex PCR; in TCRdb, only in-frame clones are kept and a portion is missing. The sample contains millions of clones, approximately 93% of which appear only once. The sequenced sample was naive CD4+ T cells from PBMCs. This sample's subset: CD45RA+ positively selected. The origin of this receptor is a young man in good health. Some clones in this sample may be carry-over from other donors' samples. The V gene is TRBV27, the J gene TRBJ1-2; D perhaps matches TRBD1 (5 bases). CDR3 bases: TGTGCCAGCAGGGACACATCCTCAGGCTACACCTTC. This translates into CASRDTSSGYTF.